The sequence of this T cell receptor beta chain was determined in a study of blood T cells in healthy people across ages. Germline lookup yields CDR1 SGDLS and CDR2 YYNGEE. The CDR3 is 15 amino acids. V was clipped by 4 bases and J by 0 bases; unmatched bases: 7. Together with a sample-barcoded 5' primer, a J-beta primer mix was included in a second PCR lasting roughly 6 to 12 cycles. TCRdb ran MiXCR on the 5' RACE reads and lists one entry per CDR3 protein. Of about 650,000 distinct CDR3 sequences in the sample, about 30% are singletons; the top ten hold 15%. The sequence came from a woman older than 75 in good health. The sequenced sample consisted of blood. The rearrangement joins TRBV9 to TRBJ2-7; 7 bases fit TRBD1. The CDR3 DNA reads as TGTGCCAGCAGCCAGGGACAGACAAACTCCTACGAGCAGTACTTC. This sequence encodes CASSQGQTNSYEQYF. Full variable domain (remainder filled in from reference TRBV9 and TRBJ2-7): DSGVTQTPKHLITATGQRVTLRCSPRSGDLSVYWYQQSLDQGLQFLIQYYNGEERAKGNILERFSAQQFPDLHSELNLSSLELGDSALYFCASSQGQTNSYEQYFGPGTRLTVT.